Here is one T cell receptor beta chain with its context. In the authors' workflow: The authors estimated nucleated cell counts from reference gene primer amplification. The method was immunoSEQ multiplex PCR; TCRdb's version includes in-frame clones alone and lacks a portion of them. The V and J calls and the clone size are those of that table, but D and trimming were determined from the DNA. In the table there are roughly 240,000 clones, more than 75% of which are singletons. CDR3 length equals 17 residues. The V gene end was trimmed by 4 bases and the J gene end by 4 bases; junction bases not matched to a gene: 11. Germline lookup yields CDR1 LGHDT and CDR2 YNNKEL (reference sequence). The data originate from a study of blood T cell repertoires in COVID-19. Overall study: The analysed material was cDNA or gDNA that came from T cells, B-cell-depleted T cells, or PBMCs.

During active infection, Seattle patients enrolled and were then monitored through disease. The genes are TRBV3-1 (or the pseudogene TRBV3-2) and TRBJ2-2, with 8 bases matching TRBD2. This clonotype originated in an elderly woman with COVID-19, enrolled during active disease. The specimen sequenced was peripheral blood. CDR3 sequence: CASSRSGGPRATGELFF. As DNA, the CDR3 is TGTGCCAGCAGCCGATCGGGGGGGCCCCGCGCCACCGGGGAGCTGTTTTTT.